One sample yielded the 24 T cell receptor beta chains listed below, sequenced in a study of human T cells and chemical hapten exposure. TCRdb reprocessed the 5' RACE reads with MiXCR, giving one entry per CDR3 protein. The profile shows over 95,000 distinct CDR3 sequences, approximately 19% of them singletons. The study extracted total RNA from unfractionated whole blood. The receptors were gathered from a human donor in good health.

The rearrangement uses TRBV28 and TRBJ2-7; D is uncertain. In germline, CDR1 is MDHEN, CDR2 SYDVKM. V lost 7 bases and J 4 bases, leaving 8 bases between the germline ends. CDR3 size: 11 residues. CDR3 amino acids: CASTSQYEQYF. CDR3 coding DNA: TGTGCCAGCACTTCTCAATACGAGCAGTACTTC. The full variable domain, its missing parts supplied by reference TRBV28 and TRBJ2-7, is DVKVTQSSRYLVKRTGEKVFLECVQDMDHENMFWYRQDPGLGLRLIYFSYDVKMKEKGDIPEGYSVSREKKERFSLILESASTNQTSMYLCASTSQYEQYFGPGTRLTVT.

This clonotype was observed a few times. V gene TRBV12-3 or TRBV12-4 combines with J gene TRBJ2-7, with 10 bases identical to TRBD1. The CDR3 sequence is 14 residues long. The V and J ends lost 3 bases and 7 bases, in that order; junction bases with no gene match: 6. The DNA of the CDR3 is TGTGCCAGCAGTTTGAGACAGGGGGCGCAGGAGCAGTACTTC. Translated: CASSLRQGAQEQYF.

This clonotype was observed a handful of times. The V and J genes are TRBV5-1 and TRBJ2-6; D is unclear. V was pared by 0 bases and J by 4 bases, with 5 bases between. Germline CDR1 and CDR2: SGHRS and YFSETQ. This CDR3 comprises 14 residues. CDR3 in amino acids: CASSLVFGANVLTF. CDR3 DNA: TGCGCCAGCAGCTTGGTGTTCGGGGCCAACGTCCTGACTTTC.

The chain couples TRBV3-1 to TRBJ2-7, with TRBD2 as a possible D gene (5 bases). V lost 1 base and J lost 3, with 7 bases in between. This CDR3 is built from 13 residues. In germline, CDR1 is LGHDT, CDR2 YNNKEL (reference sequence). CDR3 loop: CASSQAGNYEQYF. The CDR3 DNA reads TGTGCCAGCAGCCAAGCGGGGAACTACGAGCAGTACTTC.

This clonotype is judged medium-sized (0.01 to 0.1%). The chain joins TRBV29-1 to TRBJ1-2; no definite D call. The CDR3 is 12 amino acids. The V gene's germline CDR1 is SQVTM and CDR2 ANQGSEA. The V end lost 0 bases, the J end lost 10 bases, and 12 bases lay between the germline ends. DNA of the CDR3: TGCAGCGTTGAAGATTTACCTACAGTCTACACCTTC. Translating it yields CSVEDLPTVYTF. The variable domain in full, with the rest retrieved from reference TRBV29-1 and TRBJ1-2, is SAVISQKPSRDICQRGTSLTIQCQVDSQVTMMFWYRQQPGQSLTLIATANQGSEATYESGFVIDKFPISRPNLTFSTLTVSNMSPEDSSIYLCSVEDLPTVYTFGSGTRLTVV.

V and J are TRBV27 and TRBJ1-6; D not certain. This CDR3 region has 17 residues. From germline, CDR1 is MNHEY and CDR2 SMNVEV (reference sequence). Trimming took off 4 bases at V and 9 bases at J, with 22 bases between the two ends. The CDR3 loop is CASSSGSPTFAISPLHF. The CDR3 nucleotides are TGTGCCAGCAGTTCCGGGTCCCCGACGTTCGCAATTTCACCCCTCCACTTT.

CDR3 nucleotide sequence: TGTGCCAGCAGCTTAGATCGGGGCGAAGCGGGCTATCATGGCTACACCTTC. Protein product: CASSLDRGEAGYHGYTF. The chain uses TRBV11-2 and TRBJ1-2; the D gene is possibly TRBD1 (5 bases). The V end lost 0 bases, the J end lost 6 bases, and 20 bases lay between the germline ends. The CDR3 spans 17 residues. The V gene's germline CDR1 is SGHAT and CDR2 FQNNGV.

This clonotype was seen only a few times. The genes are TRBV9 and TRBJ2-1; D may be TRBD2 (5 bases). Trimming took 3 bases from V and 5 from J, leaving 12 bases between them. Germline values: CDR1 SGDLS, CDR2 YYNGEE. The CDR3 totals 14 residues. The CDR3 spells CASSAPREHNEQFF. CDR3 DNA sequence: TGTGCCAGCAGCGCCCCCCGGGAACACAATGAGCAGTTCTTC.

This chain joins TRBV15 and TRBJ2-7; unclear D gene. CDR3 size: 15 residues. With 5 bases removed from V and 0 bases from J, the gap between germline ends came to 14 bases. The germline V gene has CDR1 LNHNV and CDR2 YYDKDF (reference sequence). In DNA form, the CDR3 reads TGTGCCACCAGCGGAACAGCCGTTAGCTCCTACGAGCAGTACTTC. This codes for CATSGTAVSSYEQYF.

This clonotype showed up many times. The chain is built from TRBV19 and TRBJ2-7, with 8 bases aligning to TRBD2. The CDR3 is 16 residues long. The V gene end was trimmed by 3 bases and the J gene end by 0 bases; junction bases not matched to a gene: 7. In germline, CDR1 is LNHDA, CDR2 SQIVND (reference sequence). DNA of the CDR3: TGTGCCAGTAGTATGGGAGCCAGCGGGAGCTCCTACGAGCAGTACTTC. This encodes CASSMGASGSSYEQYF. The full variable domain, its missing parts supplied by reference TRBV19 and TRBJ2-7, is DGGITQSPKYLFRKEGQNVTLSCEQNLNHDAMYWYRQDPGQGLRLIYYSQIVNDFQKGDIAEGYSVSREKKESFPLTVTSAQKNPTAFYLCASSMGASGSSYEQYFGPGTRLTVT.

The chain joins TRBV3-1 to TRBJ1-4; unclear D gene. Germline V gene lookup returns CDR1 LGHDT and CDR2 YNNKEL (reference sequence). The CDR3 covers 15 residues. V lost 3 bases to trimming and J lost 8 bases, with 16 bases between them. Here the CDR3 DNA reads TGTGCCAGCAGCCAGCGCCCCAGTCCCGGAGAAAAACTGTTTTTT. Amino acid sequence: CASSQRPSPGEKLFF.

This clonotype was observed a handful of times. The rearrangement joins TRBV28 to TRBJ2-7; D is unresolved. The CDR3 is 12 amino acids. V lost 2 bases, J lost 5 bases, and 7 bases lay in between. Germline assignment: CDR1 MDHEN and CDR2 SYDVKM. The CDR3 loop reads CASSLTSDEQYF. The CDR3 DNA sequence: TGTGCCAGCAGTTTAACCAGCGACGAGCAGTACTTC.

This clonotype showed up just a few times. This chain uses TRBV28 with TRBJ2-1; 8 bases line up with TRBD1. Unmatched junction bases numbered 10, after V lost 6 bases and J lost 3 bases. This CDR3 has 16 amino acids. In germline, CDR1 is MDHEN, CDR2 SYDVKM. CDR3 sequence (DNA): TGTGCCAGCAGCCCGACAGGGGCGGTTTTCTACAATGAGCAGTTCTTC. It encodes CASSPTGAVFYNEQFF. The full variable domain, completed using reference TRBV28 and TRBJ2-1, is DVKVTQSSRYLVKRTGEKVFLECVQDMDHENMFWYRQDPGLGLRLIYFSYDVKMKEKGDIPEGYSVSREKKERFSLILESASTNQTSMYLCASSPTGAVFYNEQFFGPGTRLTVL.

This clonotype turned up a few times. The rearrangement joins TRBV5-1 to TRBJ2-3; TRBD2 is a possible D gene (6 bases). The V gene's germline CDR1 is SGHRS and CDR2 YFSETQ. V gave up 4 bases and J gave up 3 bases, with 15 bases separating them. The CDR3 runs 15 residues. CDR3 coding DNA: TGCGCCAGCAGCCGAGGGACTTTCATTACAGATACGCAGTATTTT. It encodes CASSRGTFITDTQYF.

The chain couples TRBV6-5 to TRBJ2-6; D perhaps matches TRBD1 (6 bases). CDR1 and CDR2 (germline): MNHEY, SVGAGI. The CDR3 has 19 amino acids. V was trimmed by 2 bases and J by 2 bases, leaving 19 bases between them. The CDR3 nucleotides are TGTGCCAGCAGTTACGAGGGACATCCCGGATTGGCTGGGGCCAACGTCCTGACTTTC. This sequence encodes CASSYEGHPGLAGANVLTF.

The CDR3 DNA reads TGCAGCGTTGAAAGAAAAGACTATGGCTACACCTTC. It encodes CSVERKDYGYTF. V is TRBV29-1 and J is TRBJ1-2; D gene unclear. This CDR3 is 12 amino acids long. V was trimmed by 2 bases and J by 3 bases, leaving 7 bases between them. Germline CDR1 reads SQVTM; CDR2 reads ANQGSEA.

This clonotype was observed a handful of times. CDR3 protein: CASSLVPGHSYEQYF. DNA for the CDR3: TGCGCCAGCAGCTTGGTACCAGGACACTCCTACGAGCAGTACTTC. V and J are TRBV5-1 and TRBJ2-7; D perhaps matches TRBD1 (5 bases). V lost 0 bases and J lost 0, with 10 bases in between. CDR1 and CDR2 from the germline V gene are SGHRS and YFSETQ. There are 15 residues in the CDR3.

This chain links TRBV3-1 with TRBJ1-1; D is unclear. The CDR3 has 12 residues. Germline lookup yields CDR1 LGHDT and CDR2 YNNKEL (reference sequence). Trimming shortened V by 1 base and J by 8 bases, and 8 bases separated the two germline ends. CDR3 sequence: CASSQVNGEAFF. CDR3 nucleotide sequence: TGTGCCAGCAGCCAAGTCAACGGGGAAGCTTTCTTT.

In its sample, this clonotype was seen a few times. This chain links TRBV28 with TRBJ2-3; TRBD1 agrees at 7 bases. This CDR3 has 14 amino acids. With V trimmed by 6 bases and J by 5 bases, 8 bases remained unmatched. Germline CDR1 MDHEN, CDR2 SYDVKM. CDR3 DNA sequence: TGTGCCAGCAGGGCAGGGGGTCAGATAGATACGCAGTATTTT. As protein: CASRAGGQIDTQYF.

V and J are TRBV20-1 and TRBJ1-2; no reliable D call. Per germline, CDR1 DFQATT and CDR2 SNEGSKA (reference sequence). CDR3 size: 13 residues. V was shortened by 0 bases and J by 4 bases, with 9 bases between the two germline ends. CDR3 bases: TGCAGTGCTAGAGATGGACGGGGCTATGGCTACACCTTC. Amino acids: CSARDGRGYGYTF.

This clonotype has just a few counts. The CDR3 nucleotides read TGTGCCAGCAGCCCAGGGACAGGGTATGGGAATGAGCAGTTCTTC. This sequence encodes CASSPGTGYGNEQFF. The chain joins TRBV9 to TRBJ2-1; 9 bases are a match to TRBD1. Trimming removed 4 bases from V and 7 bases from J; junction bases left unmatched: 9. CDR1 SGDLS and CDR2 YYNGEE come from the germline V gene. The CDR3 has 15 amino acids.

A few counts support this clonotype. This sequence joins TRBV18 and TRBJ2-7; 7 nucleotides agree with TRBD1. The CDR3 spans 17 residues. The junction had 13 bases not matched to a gene; V was cut back by 5 bases and J by 0 bases. Germline-derived CDR1 and CDR2 are KGHSH and LQKENI. CDR3 coding DNA: TGTGCCAGCTCAACCGGGTCCAGGGGGTCTATCTCCTACGAGCAGTACTTC. Its protein product is CASSTGSRGSISYEQYF.

This rearrangement joins TRBV5-6 to TRBJ2-1, with 9 bases identical to TRBD2. With V trimmed by 0 bases and J by 8 bases, 9 bases remained unmatched. The CDR3 is 16 residues long. Per the germline V gene, CDR1 is SGHDT and CDR2 is YYEEEE. CDR3 region: CASSLGLREGHDEQFF. CDR3 nucleotide sequence: TGTGCCAGCAGCTTGGGGTTGCGGGAGGGCCATGATGAGCAGTTCTTC.

This clonotype was seen more than once but under ten times. The gene calls are TRBV5-1 and TRBJ2-7, with unresolved D. Germline V lookup: CDR1 SGHRS, CDR2 YFSETQ. Between the trimmed V and J ends, which lost 3 bases and 0 bases, there was a span of 7 bases. The CDR3 runs 13 residues. This chain's CDR3 is CASSYQSSYEQYF. Here the CDR3 DNA reads TGCGCCAGCAGCTACCAAAGCTCCTACGAGCAGTACTTC.